The 17 T cell receptor beta chains in this list originate from one sample, sequenced in a study of graft-versus-host responses after intestinal transplantation. TCRdb keeps only in-frame clones here, not all; method: immunoSEQ multiplex PCR. The sample gives under 20,000 clones, roughly 40% of which show up once; 1.5% to 2.5% is in the top ten. Specimen: alloreactive CD4+ T cells from a mixed lymphocyte reaction culture, collected before transplantation. The subset is: CFSE-low proliferating T cells sorted from roughly six-day pre-transplant mixed lymphocyte reaction (GvH or HvG direction). These receptor sequences come from a human patient who was an organ donor for intestinal transplantation.

This clone occurred a few times. The chain employs TRBV7-3 and TRBJ1-1; unclear D gene. Trimming pared 5 bases from V and 5 bases from J, leaving 9 bases between. CDR3 size: 12 residues. Germline V lookup: CDR1 SGHTA, CDR2 FQGTGA. DNA for the CDR3: TGTGCCAGCAGCCCCCCACGTACTGAAGCTTTCTTT. This sequence encodes CASSPPRTEAFF.

The J gene is TRBJ2-1, the V gene TRBV11-3, with TRBD2 matching over 9 bases. The V gene end was trimmed by 4 bases and the J gene end by 8 bases; junction bases not matched to a gene: 12. CDR1 SGHNT and CDR2 YENEEA come from the germline V gene. This CDR3 spans 16 amino acids. CDR3 protein: CASSSSTSGPLDEQFF. CDR3 nucleotide sequence: TGTGCCAGCAGCTCCAGTACTAGCGGGCCTTTGGATGAGCAGTTCTTC.

In its sample, this clone was seen once. The rearrangement uses TRBV5-8 and TRBJ2-7; D remains ambiguous. Germline assignment: CDR1 SGHTS and CDR2 YDEGEE. V lost 6 bases to trimming and J lost 0 bases, with 10 bases between them. The CDR3 covers 13 residues. The DNA for the CDR3 is TGTGCCAGCAATCGGAAACCCTCCTACGAGCAGTACTTC. Amino acid sequence: CASNRKPSYEQYF.

This clone was observed a handful of times. The rearrangement joins TRBV5-1 to TRBJ2-3; 12 nucleotides align to TRBD2. Germline lookup yields CDR1 SGHRS and CDR2 YFSETQ. The CDR3 has 16 residues. Unmatched junction bases numbered 13, after V lost 4 bases and J lost 10 bases. This CDR3 reads CASSAVGLAGTPAQYF. The CDR3 bases are TGCGCCAGCAGCGCAGTAGGACTAGCGGGAACCCCCGCGCAGTATTTT.

In its sample, this clone ranks as medium-sized. CDR3 in amino acids: CASSPGGPGGEKLFF. The CDR3 nucleotides read TGTGCCAGCAGCCCTGGGGGCCCGGGTGGTGAAAAACTGTTTTTT. The rearrangement joins TRBV6-1 to TRBJ1-4; weak D call: TRBD1 (6 bases). The CDR3 is 15 amino acids. Germline V lookup: CDR1 MNHNS, CDR2 SASEGT. Trimming left V 6 bases short and J 7 bases short, with 18 bases between.

The chain carries TRBV21-1 and TRBJ2-5; the D call of TRBD2 is as the table states it, not checked on the DNA. TRBV21-1 is termed a pseudogene. This CDR3 contains 16 residues. CDR3 sequence: CASSSPLPAGEETQYF. For the CDR3, the DNA is TGTGCCAGCAGCAGCCCCCTTCCTGCGGGAGAGGAGACCCAGTACTTC.

The V and J genes are TRBV19 and TRBJ2-1; 12 bases match TRBD2. The CDR3 length is 15 residues. In germline, CDR1 is LNHDA, CDR2 SQIVND (reference sequence). Germline trimming cut 5 bases from V and 8 bases from J; bases unmatched to any gene: 7. The CDR3 sequence: CASSPRLAGVHEQFF. CDR3 sequence (DNA): TGTGCCAGTAGTCCGCGACTAGCGGGAGTCCATGAGCAGTTCTTC.

This chain uses TRBV10-3 with TRBJ2-2; 7 positions match TRBD1. Germline V gives CDR1 ENHRY, CDR2 SYGVKD. The CDR3 has 16 residues. Unmatched junction bases numbered 8, after V lost 3 bases and J lost 4 bases. CDR3 in DNA: TGTGCCATCAGTGACGCGACAGGGAGAGGCACCGGGGAGCTGTTTTTT. Translation gives CAISDATGRGTGELFF.

The chain joins TRBV9 to TRBJ1-2; 7 bases are a match to TRBD1. Trimming took 5 bases from V and 6 from J; bases not matched to a gene: 10. The CDR3 contains 14 residues. Germline assignment: CDR1 SGDLS and CDR2 YYNGEE. The CDR3 spells CASSYSDRRNGYTF. CDR3 DNA: TGTGCCAGCAGTTACTCGGACAGGAGAAATGGCTACACCTTC.

This clone was detected only a few times. The chain carries TRBV7-8 and TRBJ2-5, with 11 bases matching TRBD2. This CDR3 contains 15 residues. Germline V gene data show CDR1 as SGHVS and CDR2 as FQNEAQ. The V and J ends lost 2 bases and 4 bases, in that order; junction bases with no gene match: 3. The CDR3 nucleotides read TGTGCCAGCAGCTTATCGCTAGCGGGAGGAGAGACCCAGTACTTC. Amino acid sequence: CASSLSLAGGETQYF.

The sample holds a few counts of this clone. V is TRBV7-9 and J is TRBJ1-1; 10 positions match TRBD1. Germline assignment: CDR1 SEHNR and CDR2 FQNEAQ (reference sequence). Germline trimming cut 1 base from V and 3 bases from J; bases unmatched to any gene: 2. The CDR3 is 15 residues long. CDR3 amino acids: CASSLGDRGDTEAFF. CDR3 nucleotide sequence: TGTGCCAGCAGCTTAGGGGACAGGGGTGACACTGAAGCTTTCTTT. The full variable domain, in which reference TRBV7-9 and TRBJ1-1 provide the parts outside the CDR3, is DTGVSQNPRHKITKRGQNVTFRCDPISEHNRLYWYRQTLGQGPEFLTYFQNEAQLEKSRLLSDRFSAERPKGSFSTLEIQRTEQGDSAMYLCASSLGDRGDTEAFFGQGTRLTVV.

The rearrangement joins TRBV5-3 to TRBJ1-2; no clear D. TRBV5-3 is identified as an open reading frame with a role that is uncertain. The CDR3 is 12 amino acids. Trimming cost V 8 bases and J 1 base, with 9 bases left between them. CDR3 DNA: TGTGCCAGCAGCGGAAATAACTATGGCTACACCTTC. Its translation is CASSGNNYGYTF.

The V and J genes are TRBV18 and TRBJ2-4, with D perhaps matching TRBD2 (6 bases). CDR3 length: 17 residues. Trimming cost V 3 bases and J 0 bases, with 15 bases left between them. Germline values: CDR1 KGHSH, CDR2 LQKENI. CDR3 residues: CASSPSVGGPAKNIQYF. CDR3 sequence (DNA): TGTGCCAGCTCACCCAGCGTCGGGGGACCAGCCAAAAACATTCAGTACTTC.

This clone has a handful of counts. V gene TRBV28 combines with J gene TRBJ2-4, with a possible D match to TRBD2 (7 bases). The V end was cut by 6 bases, the J end by 0 bases, with 21 bases between. The CDR3 is made up of 18 amino acids. Germline-derived CDR1 and CDR2 are MDHEN and SYDVKM. CDR3 amino acids: CASRPGHGTILAKNIQYF. The DNA of the CDR3 is TGTGCCAGCAGACCGGGACACGGGACTATCCTAGCCAAAAACATTCAGTACTTC.

This chain uses TRBV21-1 with TRBJ1-2; the tabulated D call, TRBD1, remains unverified against the DNA. TRBV21-1 is annotated as a pseudogene. There are 15 residues in the CDR3. CDR3 loop: CASSKARTGGGGYTF. As DNA, the CDR3 is TGTGCCAGCAGCAAAGCCCGGACAGGAGGAGGGGGCTACACCTTC.

This chain joins TRBV6-5 and TRBJ2-7; 8 bases line up with TRBD2. V shed 3 bases and J 7 bases; nucleotides not matched to a gene: 11. CDR3 length: 15 residues. Germline assignment: CDR1 MNHEY and CDR2 SVGAGI. The CDR3 protein is CASSYIGRASGEQYF. The CDR3 nucleotides read TGTGCCAGCAGTTATATCGGGAGGGCCTCGGGGGAGCAGTACTTC.

In its sample, this clone was seen a few times. V and J are TRBV28 and TRBJ2-5; 9 nucleotides line up with TRBD2. The CDR3 contains 15 residues. Germline lookup yields CDR1 MDHEN and CDR2 SYDVKM. The junction had 3 bases not matched to a gene; V was cut back by 4 bases and J by 0 bases. This chain's CDR3 is CASSSGLAYQETQYF. DNA of the CDR3: TGTGCCAGCAGTTCGGGACTAGCCTACCAAGAGACCCAGTACTTC.